These 26 T cell receptor beta chains were sequenced from one sample in a study of early T cells in non-severe SARS-CoV-2 infection. From the 5' RACE reads, TCRdb called clonotypes with MiXCR, one entry per CDR3 protein. In the table there are roughly 100,000 distinct CDR3 sequences, less than 15% of which are singletons. Sequenced sample: whole blood. These receptors were obtained from an adult who was a healthcare worker with PCR-confirmed SARS-CoV-2 infection or an uninfected control (not recorded which).

This clonotype has ten or more counts. J is TRBJ2-7 and V is TRBV28; 10 bases agree with TRBD2. Trimming cost V 4 bases and J 1 base; bases outside gene matches: 16. Germline V gene lookup returns CDR1 MDHEN and CDR2 SYDVKM. This CDR3 is 19 amino acids long. In nucleotides, the CDR3 is TGTGCCAGCAGTTCGCCCCCCGGGGCTAGCGGGGGACGATCCTACGAGCAGTACTTC. Translation: CASSSPPGASGGRSYEQYF.

The chain uses TRBV3-1 and TRBJ2-7; D might be TRBD2 (5 bases). The V end lost 1 base, the J end lost 4 bases, and 11 bases lay between the germline ends. The germline V gene encodes CDR1 LGHDT and CDR2 YNNKEL (reference sequence). The CDR3 has 14 residues. The CDR3 loop reads CASSQVNRGYEQYF. For the CDR3, the DNA is TGTGCCAGCAGCCAAGTCAACCGGGGATACGAGCAGTACTTC.

This chain links TRBV5-4 with TRBJ1-1; 7 positions match TRBD1. The CDR3 sequence is 16 residues long. Germline CDR1 and CDR2: SGHNT and YYREEE (reference sequence). Unmatched junction bases numbered 9, after V lost 4 bases and J lost 0 bases. The CDR3 DNA reads as TGTGCCAGCAGCCTATTCGCGACAGGGATGAACACTGAAGCTTTCTTT. This encodes CASSLFATGMNTEAFF.

This clonotype has a count of ten or more. The rearrangement uses TRBV7-9 and TRBJ1-1; TRBD1 matches 7 bases. The germline V gene has CDR1 SEHNR and CDR2 FQNEAQ (reference sequence). The V segment lost 0 bases and the J segment 5 bases; nucleotides outside the gene matches: 6. CDR3 length: 15 residues. The CDR3 spells CASSLAIQGSTEAFF. DNA for the CDR3: TGTGCCAGCAGCTTAGCCATACAGGGGAGTACTGAAGCTTTCTTT.

J is TRBJ2-5 and V is TRBV6-1, with TRBD2 matching over 14 bases. Germline V gives CDR1 MNHNS, CDR2 SASEGT. V was pared by 1 base and J by 0 bases, with 4 bases of the junction left unmatched. This CDR3 region has 18 residues. In DNA, the CDR3 is TGTGCCAGCAGTGAAGGCGGACTAGCGGGGGGAAACCAAGAGACCCAGTACTTC. This gives the protein CASSEGGLAGGNQETQYF.

The V and J genes are TRBV24-1 and TRBJ2-2; D may be TRBD2 (6 bases). The CDR3 totals 15 residues. Germline-derived CDR1 and CDR2 are KGHDR and SFDVKD. V gave up 3 bases and J gave up 5 bases, with 12 bases separating them. DNA for the CDR3: TGTGCCACCAGTGATACCGGGACTTTAACCGGGGAGCTGTTTTTT. Translated, it gives CATSDTGTLTGELFF.

The sample holds many counts of this clonotype. The chain links TRBV29-1 to TRBJ2-5, with 9 bases that match TRBD2. V shed 6 bases and J 2 bases; nucleotides not matched to a gene: 13. Germline CDR1 reads SQVTM; CDR2 reads ANQGSEA. The CDR3 extends over 16 amino acids. CDR3 sequence: CSVPPAGGQKQETQYF. The CDR3 DNA follows: TGCAGCGTCCCCCCGGCGGGGGGGCAAAAACAAGAGACCCAGTACTTC.

The chain recombines TRBV29-1 with TRBJ2-3, with a possible D match to TRBD2 (5 bases). Looked up from germline, CDR1 is SQVTM and CDR2 is ANQGSEA. The CDR3 runs to 13 residues. V gave up 1 base and J gave up 4 bases, with 9 bases separating them. The CDR3 is CSVEVWGADTQYF. CDR3 bases: TGCAGCGTTGAAGTTTGGGGAGCAGATACGCAGTATTTT.

The chain joins TRBV12-3 or TRBV12-4 to TRBJ2-2; tentatively, D is TRBD1 (6 bases). Trimming shortened V by 6 bases and J by 2 bases, and 10 bases separated the two germline ends. The CDR3 runs to 14 residues. The DNA for the CDR3 is TGTGCCAGCAGACGGACAGCCAACACCGGGGAGCTGTTTTTT. It is translated as CASRRTANTGELFF.

This clonotype was seen a few times. This chain connects TRBV7-2 to TRBJ2-7, with TRBD1 as a possible D gene (5 bases). CDR1 SGHTA and CDR2 FQGNSA come from the germline V gene. The CDR3 has 14 amino acids. Trimming removed 1 base from V and 2 bases from J, with 9 bases in between. The CDR3 region is CASSLVVDTYEQYF. DNA of the CDR3: TGTGCCAGCAGCTTAGTGGTGGACACCTACGAGCAGTACTTC.

This clonotype was seen repeatedly, ten times or more. The rearrangement links TRBV29-1 to TRBJ1-1; 8 bases are shared with TRBD1. The J segment lost 5 bases and the V segment lost 4 bases, leaving 3 bases of the junction unmatched. Germline lookup yields CDR1 SQVTM and CDR2 ANQGSEA. This CDR3 comprises 12 residues. CDR3 sequence reads: CSVGTGLTEAFF. The CDR3 DNA is TGCAGCGTTGGGACAGGGCTAACTGAAGCTTTCTTT.

This clonotype was counted between two and nine times. The chain couples TRBV29-1 to TRBJ2-7; tentatively, D is TRBD1 or TRBD2 (6 bases each). Trimming took off 2 bases at V and 4 bases at J, with 12 bases between the two ends. The length of the CDR3 is 13 residues. Looked up from germline, CDR1 is SQVTM and CDR2 is ANQGSEA. For the CDR3, the DNA is TGCAGCGTTGAAAGGGAAGGGGGGTACGAGCAGTACTTC. Its protein is CSVEREGGYEQYF.

This clonotype was recorded a few times. V gene TRBV6-1 combines with J gene TRBJ1-1; D uncertain. The germline V and J ends were trimmed by 5 bases and 0 bases, with 7 bases remaining between them. CDR1 and CDR2 from the germline V gene are MNHNS and SASEGT. This CDR3 has 13 residues. This CDR3 is CASSPSMNTEAFF. The DNA of the CDR3 is TGTGCCAGCAGTCCCAGCATGAACACTGAAGCTTTCTTT.

In its sample, this clonotype was seen many times. The V call is TRBV27, the J call TRBJ2-3; no clear D. The CDR3 length is 16 residues. Germline CDR1 MNHEY, CDR2 SMNVEV (reference sequence). Trimming removed 6 bases at V and 6 bases at J, with 22 bases between. The CDR3 DNA follows: TGTGCCAGCAGCCTAGGGCCCCCATCGGTGTTGGATACGCAGTATTTT. The encoded protein is CASSLGPPSVLDTQYF.

This clonotype was picked up a small number of times. The gene calls are TRBV7-3 and TRBJ2-1; TRBD2 matches at 10 bases. Trimming at V came to 3 bases and at J to 10 bases, leaving 3 bases not matched to a gene. The CDR3 is made up of 13 amino acids. Germline CDR1 SGHTA, CDR2 FQGTGA. The CDR3, as DNA: TGTGCCAGCAGCTTCGCTAGCGGGGGCGAGCAGTTCTTC. Translation: CASSFASGGEQFF.

The chain recombines TRBV7-9 with TRBJ2-1; D might be TRBD1 or TRBD2, each matching 5 bases. V shed 7 bases and J shed 7 bases, with 14 bases lying between them. CDR3 length equals 13 residues. Germline-derived CDR1 and CDR2 are SEHNR and FQNEAQ (reference sequence). In nucleotides, the CDR3 is TGTGCCAGCACCAAGAGAGGGGAAAATGAGCAGTTCTTC. Encoded protein: CASTKRGENEQFF.

This clonotype was counted between two and nine times. J is TRBJ2-2 and V is TRBV7-9; 7 bases line up with TRBD2. The CDR3 covers 18 residues. The V and J ends lost 3 bases and 3 bases, in that order; junction bases with no gene match: 13. From germline, CDR1 is SEHNR and CDR2 FQNEAQ (reference sequence). CDR3 amino acids: CASSFPSAGDGDTGELFF. The CDR3 DNA sequence: TGTGCCAGCAGCTTCCCCAGTGCGGGGGATGGTGACACCGGGGAGCTGTTTTTT.

This clonotype has only a few counts. V usage is TRBV29-1 and J usage is TRBJ2-1, with TRBD2 as a possible D gene (5 bases). This CDR3 is 14 amino acids long. Trimming removed 0 bases at V and 6 bases at J, with 12 bases between. Germline CDR1 is SQVTM and CDR2 is ANQGSEA. Here the CDR3 reads CSVEEGLAFNEQFF. In DNA, the CDR3 is TGCAGCGTTGAAGAGGGTTTAGCGTTCAATGAGCAGTTCTTC.

This clonotype was seen a few times. The chain is built from TRBV7-2 and TRBJ2-7, with 9 bases fitting TRBD2. Germline CDR1 SGHTA, CDR2 FQGNSA. Trimming at V came to 5 bases and at J to 4 bases, leaving 3 bases not matched to a gene. The CDR3 length is 13 residues. CDR3: CASSKRGAYEQYF. In DNA, the CDR3 is TGTGCCAGCAGCAAGCGGGGGGCGTACGAGCAGTACTTC.

The chain has TRBV15 and TRBJ1-1; D gene unclear. This CDR3 is 15 amino acids long. Germline V gene lookup returns CDR1 LNHNV and CDR2 YYDKDF (reference sequence). V dropped 1 base and J dropped 5 bases, with 14 bases sitting between them. The CDR3 loop reads CATSRGAGLSTEAFF. DNA of the CDR3: TGTGCCACCAGCAGAGGGGCCGGACTTTCGACTGAAGCTTTCTTT.

V and J are TRBV6-6 and TRBJ1-4; possible D gene TRBD1, 5 bases. V dropped 2 bases and J dropped 3 bases, with 7 bases sitting between them. Per germline, CDR1 MNHNY and CDR2 SVGAGI (reference sequence). The CDR3 is 14 residues long. The CDR3 nucleotides are TGTGCCAGCAGTTACAGAGGGGCTAATGAAAAACTGTTTTTT. This sequence encodes CASSYRGANEKLFF.

The CDR3 is CASSQWTSGYTF. The CDR3 DNA follows: TGTGCCAGCAGCCAGTGGACAAGCGGCTACACCTTC. The V and J genes are TRBV3-1 and TRBJ1-2; TRBD1 might be the D (5 bases). Per germline, CDR1 LGHDT and CDR2 YNNKEL (reference sequence). This CDR3 region has 12 residues. Trimming took 3 bases from V and 8 from J, leaving 10 bases between them.

V is TRBV29-1 and J is TRBJ2-2, with 9 positions matching TRBD1. There are 14 residues in the CDR3. V lost 6 bases, J lost 3 bases, and 5 bases stayed unmatched. In germline, CDR1 is SQVTM, CDR2 ANQGSEA. This CDR3 is CSVTGGRDTGELFF. The CDR3 DNA follows: TGCAGCGTCACAGGGGGCAGGGACACCGGGGAGCTGTTTTTT.

This clonotype was picked up many times. The chain recombines TRBV6-1 with TRBJ1-4; 9 bases map to TRBD1. The V and J ends lost 7 bases and 8 bases, in that order; junction bases with no gene match: 8. Germline lookup yields CDR1 MNHNS and CDR2 SASEGT. This CDR3 has 14 residues. The CDR3 DNA follows: TGTGCCAGCACCTCGGACAGGGGAAAGGAAAAACTGTTTTTT. It yields the protein CASTSDRGKEKLFF.

Many counts were recorded for this clonotype. The chain combines TRBV29-1 with TRBJ1-2, with D possibly TRBD1 on 5 matching bases. CDR3 size: 12 residues. The germline gives CDR1 SQVTM, CDR2 ANQGSEA. Trimming took off 6 bases at V and 0 bases at J, with 8 bases between the two ends. The CDR3 region is CSVGTSNYGYTF. The CDR3 nucleotides read TGCAGCGTCGGGACGTCTAACTATGGCTACACCTTC.

The CDR3 spells CASSHRDNYNEQFF. The CDR3 bases are TGTGCCAGCAGCCACCGGGACAACTACAATGAGCAGTTCTTC. The chain couples TRBV11-1 to TRBJ2-1; a weak D match, TRBD1 (6 bases). Deletions cut 5 bases from V and 3 bases from J, with 11 bases between. CDR3 size: 14 residues. The germline V gene encodes CDR1 SGHAT and CDR2 FQDESV (reference sequence).